These T cell receptor beta chains were read from a single sample in a study of blood T cells in healthy people across ages. TCRdb reprocessed the 5' RACE reads via MiXCR and lists one record per CDR3 protein. The data show about 650,000 distinct CDR3 sequences, about 32% seen once. Material for sequencing was blood. These receptors were collected from a woman older than 75 in good health. Both conserved end residues are part of each CDR3. Each record gives: D gene, V gene, J gene, clone size, CDR3 DNA, CDR3 protein. The D gene is left open where the match is weak. The size of a clone is reported for some rows only, either as once, few or many, or as a class for expanded clones.

NA,TRBV24-1,TRBJ2-1,many,TGTGCCACCAGTGATTGGGACACGAGCTCCTACAATGAGCAGTTCTTC,CATSDWDTSSYNEQFF
NA,TRBV10-3,TRBJ2-1,many,TGTGCCATCAGTGAGCGGCAGGAGCCTTACAATGAGCAGTTCTTC,CAISERQEPYNEQFF
NA,TRBV20-1,TRBJ2-7,NA,TGCAGTGCTAGATATCGGGGGAGCTCCTACAATGGGCAGTACTTC,CSARYRGSSYNGQYF
NA,TRBV20-1,TRBJ1-6,NA,TGCAGTGCTGCAGGACCGGGGAATTCACCCCTCCACTTT,CSAAGPGNSPLHF
NA,TRBV24-1,TRBJ2-5,few,TGTGCCACCAGTGACATTACAGGGATGAAAGAGACCCAGTACTTC,CATSDITGMKETQYF
TRBD2,TRBV7-8,TRBJ2-7,many,TGTGCCAGCAGCCCCATTGGGGGGGGGATTGGTACCTACGAGCAGTACTTC,CASSPIGGGIGTYEQYF
NA,TRBV6-5,TRBJ1-1,few,TGTGCCAGCAGTTACTCGATTCAGATTGAAGCTTTCTTT,CASSYSIQIEAFF
TRBD1,TRBV29-1,TRBJ1-2,many,TGCAGCGTTGCAGGGGGAAGGGGAGGCTACACCTTC,CSVAGGRGGYTF
NA,TRBV12-3/TRBV12-4,TRBJ2-3,NA,TGTGCCAGCACCACGAAAGGGAGAACAGATGCGGAGTATTTT,CASTTKGRTDAEYF
NA,TRBV9,TRBJ1-5,many,TGTGCCAGCAGCGTAGGTGGGGGCAAGAACAATCAGCCCCAGCATTTT,CASSVGGGKNNQPQHF
TRBD1,TRBV29-1,TRBJ1-1,many,TGCAGCGCTAGACAGGGCACGAACACTGAAGCTTTCTTT,CSARQGTNTEAFF
NA,TRBV29-1,TRBJ1-5,many,TGCAGCGTTGAAGTCGGTAAAGGTTCGAATCAGCCCCAGCATTTT,CSVEVGKGSNQPQHF
TRBD1,TRBV20-1,TRBJ1-5,once,TGCAGTGCAGATCGAACAGGGGTAGTGGGCAATCAGCCCCAGCATTTT,CSADRTGVVGNQPQHF
NA,TRBV30,TRBJ2-7,many,TGTGCCGCCCAGACAGAGCACTACGAGCAGTACTTC,CAAQTEHYEQYF
NA,TRBV7-2,TRBJ1-1,NA,TGTGCCAGCAGCTTAGGGGGTGAACAGCGTTGGGCTTTCTTT,CASSLGGEQRWAFF
NA,TRBV4-1,TRBJ1-2,NA,TGCGCCAGCAGCCAAGATCCTCTTTTGGGCTATGGCTACACCTTC,CASSQDPLLGYGYTF
TRBD1,TRBV5-1,TRBJ2-1,many,TGCGCCAGCAGCTCAGACAGGGTCCATTACAATGAGCAGTTCTTC,CASSSDRVHYNEQFF
NA,TRBV10-3,TRBJ2-5,many,TGTGCCATCAGTGAGTCGGCTAGCGAAGAGACCCAGTACTTC,CAISESASEETQYF
TRBD1,TRBV13,TRBJ1-3,NA,TGTGCCAGCAGCACCCGCTCCGGGACAGGGGTCATAGGAGGAAACACCATATATTTT,CASSTRSGTGVIGGNTIYF
TRBD1,TRBV2,TRBJ2-6,many,TGTGCCAGCAGTCCACAGGGGAGAAACTCTGGGGCCAACGTCCTGACTTTC,CASSPQGRNSGANVLTF
NA,TRBV11-2,TRBJ2-3,many,TGTGCCAGCAGCGTTGAGAGGGGGGGAACGCAGTATTTT,CASSVERGGTQYF
NA,TRBV6-4,TRBJ2-4,many,TGTGCCAGCAGGGTAATACCGGCAGCCAAAAACATTCAGTACTTC,CASRVIPAAKNIQYF
NA,TRBV3-1,TRBJ2-1,many,TGTGCCAGCAGCCAAGACACTAGCCGTCCAAATGAGCAGTTCTTC,CASSQDTSRPNEQFF
NA,TRBV4-2,TRBJ2-2,NA,TGTGCCAGCAGCCAAGACGGACCATCCGGGGAGCTGTTTTTT,CASSQDGPSGELFF
NA,TRBV20-1,TRBJ2-3,NA,TGCAGTGCTACTAATTTAGATACGCAGTATTTT,CSATNLDTQYF
TRBD2,TRBV28,TRBJ2-7,many,TGTGCCAGCAGTTCAACCCTGACCGGGAGGCGGCAGTACTTC,CASSSTLTGRRQYF
NA,TRBV11-3,TRBJ2-2,NA,TGTGCCAGCAACGATAACACCGGGGAGCTGTTTTTT,CASNDNTGELFF
NA,TRBV6-1,TRBJ2-7,NA,TGTGCCAGCAGTGATTGGGGGCGCGACAACGAGCAGTACTTC,CASSDWGRDNEQYF
NA,TRBV10-3,TRBJ2-1,many,TGTGCCATCAGTGTACAGCCCTACAATGAGCAGTTCTTC,CAISVQPYNEQFF
NA,TRBV12-3/TRBV12-4,TRBJ2-3,NA,TGTGCCAGCAGTTTTTGGGGGAGGACAGATACGCAGTGTTTT,CASSFWGRTDTQCF
NA,TRBV4-2,TRBJ2-2,NA,TGTGCCAGCGGCCAGGACGGCGGGGGCCTTGTAGGCACCGGGGAGCTGTTTTTT,CASGQDGGGLVGTGELFF
NA,TRBV5-1,TRBJ1-1,NA,TGCGCCAGCAGTTTGGGATTACGAAGGGCGAGGAACACTGAAGCTTTCTTT,CASSLGLRRARNTEAFF
TRBD1,TRBV20-1,TRBJ1-6,NA,TGCAGTGCTTTATCGGGACAGGGGTATTCACCCCTCCACTTT,CSALSGQGYSPLHF
NA,TRBV27,TRBJ2-5,NA,TGTGCCAGCACCTCATCCCGGGCCAAAGAGACCCAGTACTTC,CASTSSRAKETQYF
NA,TRBV5-6,TRBJ1-2,many,TGTGCCAGCAGCTTCGGTACGAGCCTTAACTATGGCTACACCTTC,CASSFGTSLNYGYTF
NA,TRBV6-1,TRBJ2-1,many,TGTGCCAGCAGAGGTTCGGCAACAGGGTTAGCTGAGCAGTTCTTC,CASRGSATGLAEQFF